The T cell receptor (beta chain) described here comes from a study of cytotoxic CD8 clonotypes in ibrutinib-treated CLL. Study-level results: Treatment left the uncommon public clonotypes either contracted or stable in frequency. Clonality increased with ibrutinib response but returned toward baseline at progression.

As regards this clone: Its antigen is undetermined.

Libraries were prepared by immunoSEQ multiplex PCR; TCRdb keeps only in-frame clonotypes and omits some of them. The table records about 300,000 clones, over 60% of them present only once. Libraries of TCR beta were made from approximately 2 micrograms of genomic DNA that came from cryopreserved PBMCs. Trimming left V 0 bases short and J 6 bases short, with 5 bases between. CDR1 and CDR2 from the germline V gene are ENHRY and SYGVKD. The CDR3 contains 12 residues. The sample here was PBMCs, taken after 36 months of ibrutinib treatment. V usage is TRBV10-3 and J usage is TRBJ1-2; no reliable D call. The receptor's source is a human donor with chronic lymphocytic leukemia. In nucleotides, the CDR3 is TGTGCCATCAGTGAGTCCGCGGATGGCTACACCTTC. It is translated as CAISESADGYTF.